The 5 T cell receptor beta chains listed next were all sequenced from one sample in a study of a mutant IDH1 vaccine in newly diagnosed glioma. What these receptors recognize is not known. Profiled with immunoSEQ multiplex PCR; TCRdb holds only in-frame clones, not every one. The data hold about 54,000 clones, with roughly 84% observed a single time. Described time point: week 35, safety follow-up. The vaccine gave 300 ug of a 20-mer mutant IDH1 peptide subcutaneously per dose. This specimen was PBMCs, taken from a glioma patient whose treatment included an IDH1 peptide vaccine. All receptors derive from a woman between 18 and 30 years old with glioma.

There are a few counts of this clone. The chain joins TRBV27 to TRBJ1-1; 7 nucleotides match TRBD1. Losses at the gene ends were 3 bases for V and 0 bases for J; bases not matched to a gene: 4. The CDR3 loop spans 15 amino acids. Germline V CDR1 and CDR2: MNHEY, SMNVEV (reference sequence). CDR3 sequence: CASSFSDRMNTEAFF. In DNA form, the CDR3 reads TGTGCCAGCAGTTTCTCGGACAGGATGAACACTGAAGCTTTCTTT.

The chain carries TRBV5-1 and TRBJ2-2; D remains ambiguous. Germline loops: CDR1 SGHRS, CDR2 YFSETQ. This CDR3 has 13 amino acids. The V gene lost 0 bases and the J gene lost 6 bases, with 6 bases spanning the gap. CDR3 in DNA: TGCGCCAGCAGCTTGGACAGCCCCGGGGAGCTGTTTTTT. This encodes CASSLDSPGELFF.

The genes are TRBV11-2 and TRBJ2-3; 8 bases line up with TRBD2. V lost 2 bases to trimming and J lost 0 bases; unmatched junction nucleotides: 1. The V gene's germline CDR1 is SGHAT and CDR2 FQNNGV. The CDR3 loop spans 15 amino acids. In nucleotides, the CDR3 is TGTGCCAGCAGCTTACGGACTAGCAGCACAGATACGCAGTATTTT. Translated, it gives CASSLRTSSTDTQYF.

This sequence joins TRBV6-4 and TRBJ1-6, with TRBD1 matching 7 bases. V gave up 5 bases and J gave up 10 bases; unmatched junction bases: 5. This CDR3 comprises 13 residues. Germline loops: CDR1 MRHNA, CDR2 SNTAGT. CDR3 bases: TGTGCCAGCAGTACAGACAGGGACTCACCCCTCCACTTT. This translates into CASSTDRDSPLHF.

The rearrangement uses TRBV19 and TRBJ2-1; perhaps TRBD1 as D (6 bases). Per the germline V gene, CDR1 is LNHDA and CDR2 is SQIVND (reference sequence). V lost 7 bases to trimming and J lost 9 bases, with 25 bases between them. CDR3 size: 16 residues. The CDR3 nucleotides are TGTGCCAGTATCCGGGGCGGAAACAGGGAGCCTGGTGAGCAGTTCTTC. Translated, it gives CASIRGGNREPGEQFF.